This entry lists 12 T cell receptor beta chains sequenced from one sample in a study of blood T cells in healthy people across ages (dated by TCRdb to 2015 to 2017). The library was made by 5' RACE. Sequencing used an Illumina HiSeq 2500. A second PCR of roughly 7 to 12 cycles was performed with a sample-barcoded 5' primer and a J-beta primer mix. The raw public data were reprocessed by TCRdb itself: fastp quality trimming at Q25, MiXCR clonotype calling, in-frame beta chains only. CDR3 protein sequences are deduplicated, and each keeps its most common genes and DNA. In this sample the table shows over 1,300,000 distinct CDR3 sequences, approximately 59% of which occur a single time. About 6.7% of the sample comes from the top ten. Source material: blood. These receptors all come from a man between 18 and 29 years old in good health.

This chain uses TRBV7-9 with TRBJ1-4; no clear D. CDR1 is SEHNR and CDR2 is FQNEAQ in the germline V gene (reference sequence). Trimming pared 1 base from V and 4 bases from J, leaving 7 bases between. The CDR3 has 14 amino acids. The CDR3 here is CASSLVFSNEKLFF. The DNA for the CDR3 is TGTGCCAGCAGCTTAGTATTCAGTAATGAAAAACTGTTTTTT.

V and J are TRBV6-5 and TRBJ2-3; 9 positions match TRBD2. The V and J ends lost 8 bases and 3 bases, in that order; junction bases with no gene match: 9. Looked up from germline, CDR1 is MNHEY and CDR2 is SVGAGI. This CDR3 contains 15 residues. CDR3 coding DNA: TGTGCCAGCTCTAAACCGACTAGCGGAACAGATACGCAGTATTTT. Its translation: CASSKPTSGTDTQYF.

J is TRBJ2-5 and V is TRBV15, with D perhaps matching TRBD1 or TRBD2 (5 bases each). V was cut by 3 bases and J by 0 bases, with 14 bases left in between. This CDR3 comprises 16 residues. The germline gives CDR1 LNHNV, CDR2 YYDKDF (reference sequence). In DNA form, the CDR3 reads TGTGCCACCAGCAGCTGGACCGGGGCCGACCAAGAGACCCAGTACTTC. Its protein is CATSSWTGADQETQYF.

DNA of the CDR3: TGTGCCAGCAGCCAGTTGCTAGCGGGAGGTAGAGATACGCAGTATTTT. This encodes CASSQLLAGGRDTQYF. V gene TRBV3-1 combines with J gene TRBJ2-3; 11 bases agree with TRBD2. CDR3 length: 16 residues. Per germline, CDR1 LGHDT and CDR2 YNNKEL (reference sequence). The junction had 7 bases not matched to a gene; V was cut back by 3 bases and J by 5 bases.

The chain couples TRBV13 to TRBJ2-2; D gene unclear. The CDR3 runs 15 residues. V was shortened by 1 base and J by 7 bases, with 13 bases between the two germline ends. Germline V gene data show CDR1 as PRHDT and CDR2 as FYEKMQ (reference sequence). This CDR3 is CASSLESGPRGELFF. The CDR3 bases are TGTGCCAGCAGCTTAGAGTCGGGCCCGCGCGGGGAGCTGTTTTTT.

On this clonotype itself: Given the absence of the conserved phenylalanine or tryptophan at the CDR3 end, a read error is likely. V gene TRBV4-2 combines with J gene TRBJ2-7; no definite D call. Gene TRBJ2-5 matches the end of the DNA better, so the J call may be wrong. The CDR3 length is 14 residues. The germline V gene has CDR1 LGHNA and CDR2 YNFKEQ. CDR3 nucleotides: TGTGCCAGCAGCCAGGATCCGGCCGTGGAGACCCAGTACTTA. Translation gives CASSQDPAVETQYL.

The chain joins TRBV4-3 to TRBJ2-5, with no clear D. With the DNA end fitting TRBJ2-7 better, the J assignment may be wrong. Looked up from germline, CDR1 is LGHNA and CDR2 is YSLEER. The CDR3 covers 11 residues. CDR3 nucleotide sequence: TGCGCCAGCGGGTCGTTCGACGAGCAGTACTTC. It is translated as CASGSFDEQYF.

The chain recombines TRBV20-1 with TRBJ2-1; 7 positions agree with TRBD1. The J call may be faulty, since TRBJ2-7 better matches the DNA end. The germline V gene has CDR1 DFQATT and CDR2 SNEGSKA (reference sequence). The CDR3 is made up of 13 amino acids. The CDR3 reads CSADRVSYNEQYF. CDR3 coding DNA: TGCAGTGCAGACAGGGTCTCCTACAATGAGCAGTACTTC.

The rearrangement links TRBV9 to TRBJ1-2; D remains unclear. The CDR3 extends over 15 amino acids. Germline lookup yields CDR1 SGDLS and CDR2 YYNGEE. V shed 0 bases and J shed 5 bases, with 14 bases lying between them. CDR3 nucleotides: TGTGCCAGCAGCGTAGAGATAGCCGGGAGATATGGCTACACCTTC. Amino acid sequence: CASSVEIAGRYGYTF.

The chain couples TRBV5-1 to TRBJ2-6; D gene unclear. The V gene's germline CDR1 is SGHRS and CDR2 YFSETQ. The length of the CDR3 is 15 residues. Trimming took 2 bases from V and 4 from J, leaving 10 bases between them. The CDR3 DNA reads as TGCGCCAGCAGCTTTCCAGACCTGGGGGCCAACGTCCTGACTTTC. Protein sequence: CASSFPDLGANVLTF. The whole variable domain, remainder taken from reference TRBV5-1 and TRBJ2-6, is KAGVTQTPRYLIKTRGQQVTLSCSPISGHRSVSWYQQTPGQGLQFLFEYFSETQRNKGNFPGRFSGRQFSNSRSEMNVSTLELGDSALYLCASSFPDLGANVLTFGAGSRLTVL.

The V call is TRBV2, the J call TRBJ1-6; 7 nucleotides line up with TRBD1. The CDR3 consists of 15 residues. In germline, CDR1 is SNHLY, CDR2 FYNNEI. V was pared by 2 bases and J by 4 bases, with 2 bases of the junction left unmatched. The CDR3, as DNA: TGTGCCAGCAGTGAAACGGGACAGTATAATTCACCCCTCCACTTT. Translation: CASSETGQYNSPLHF.

The genes are TRBV6-1 and TRBJ2-1; TRBD2 is a possible D gene (6 bases). CDR3 length equals 15 residues. V shed 6 bases and J shed 5 bases, with 17 bases lying between them. Germline V gene sequence: CDR1 MNHNS, CDR2 SASEGT. The CDR3 is CASRQLLGGNNEQFF. CDR3 DNA sequence: TGTGCCAGCAGGCAACTATTGGGGGGAAACAATGAGCAGTTCTTC.